This T cell receptor beta chain was sequenced in a study of T cell repertoires in cytomegalovirus infection. Study information: An indication of both CMV infection and matching HLA type came from public TCR beta signatures.

In TCRdb, the reads were re-called with MiXCR into one record per CDR3 protein. The sample carries under 200,000 distinct CDR3 sequences, 7.5% to 10% recorded once. Germline CDR1 is MDHEN and CDR2 is SYDVKM. V gave up 4 bases and J gave up 0 bases, with 12 bases separating them. This CDR3 has 15 residues. This clonotype was recorded many times. Antigen unknown. Regarding the study as a whole: Carriers of CMV plus the relevant HLA were identified by cumulative public TCR beta family frequency.

V is TRBV28 and J is TRBJ1-2; no definite D call. This TCR derives from a human donor in good health (CMV status not recorded). Some clones in this sample may be carry-over from other donors' samples. Sample: PBMCs. In DNA form, the CDR3 reads TGTGCCAGCAGTTCTTCCGGGGTCTCTAACTATGGCTACACCTTC. This translates into CASSSSGVSNYGYTF.